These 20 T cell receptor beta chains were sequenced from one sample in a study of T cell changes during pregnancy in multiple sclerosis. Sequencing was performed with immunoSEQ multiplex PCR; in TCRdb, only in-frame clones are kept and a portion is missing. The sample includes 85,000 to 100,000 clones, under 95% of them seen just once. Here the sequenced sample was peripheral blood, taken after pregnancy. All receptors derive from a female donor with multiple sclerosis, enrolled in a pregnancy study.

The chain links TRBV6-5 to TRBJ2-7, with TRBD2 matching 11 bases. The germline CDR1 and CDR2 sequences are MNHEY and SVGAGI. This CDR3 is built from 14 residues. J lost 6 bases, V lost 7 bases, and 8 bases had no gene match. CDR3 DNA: TGTGCCAGCACCAATAGCGGGAGGGCCGGCGAGCAGTACTTC. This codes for CASTNSGRAGEQYF.

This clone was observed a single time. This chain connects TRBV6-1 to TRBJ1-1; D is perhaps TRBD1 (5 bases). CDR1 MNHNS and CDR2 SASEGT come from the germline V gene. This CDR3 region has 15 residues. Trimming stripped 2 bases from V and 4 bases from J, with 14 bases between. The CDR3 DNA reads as TGTGCCAGCAGTGAACGGGGGGATCACCCCACTGAAGCTTTCTTT. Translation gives CASSERGDHPTEAFF.

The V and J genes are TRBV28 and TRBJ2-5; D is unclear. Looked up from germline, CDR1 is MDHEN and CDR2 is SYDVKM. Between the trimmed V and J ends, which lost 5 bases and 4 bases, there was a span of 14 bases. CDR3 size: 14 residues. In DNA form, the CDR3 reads TGTGCCAGCAGTCCCTACCGAGGATTAGAGACCCAGTACTTC. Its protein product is CASSPYRGLETQYF.

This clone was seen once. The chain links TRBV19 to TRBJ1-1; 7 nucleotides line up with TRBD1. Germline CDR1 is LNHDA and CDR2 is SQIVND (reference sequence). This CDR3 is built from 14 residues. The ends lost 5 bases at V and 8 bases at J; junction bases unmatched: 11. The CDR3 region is CASSHQDRAGEAFF. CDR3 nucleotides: TGTGCCAGTAGTCACCAAGACAGGGCAGGGGAAGCTTTCTTT.

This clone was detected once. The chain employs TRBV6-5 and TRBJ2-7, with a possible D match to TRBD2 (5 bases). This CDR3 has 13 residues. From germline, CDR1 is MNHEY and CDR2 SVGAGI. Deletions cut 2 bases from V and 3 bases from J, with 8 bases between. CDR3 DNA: TGTGCCAGCAGTTACGAGGGATTCTACGAGCAGTACTTC. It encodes CASSYEGFYEQYF.

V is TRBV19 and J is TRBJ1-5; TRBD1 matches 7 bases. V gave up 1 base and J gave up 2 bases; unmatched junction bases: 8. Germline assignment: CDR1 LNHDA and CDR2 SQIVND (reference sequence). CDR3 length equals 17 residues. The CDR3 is CASSIARQGLGNQPQHF. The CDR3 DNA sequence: TGTGCCAGTAGTATAGCCCGACAGGGACTAGGCAATCAGCCCCAGCATTTT.

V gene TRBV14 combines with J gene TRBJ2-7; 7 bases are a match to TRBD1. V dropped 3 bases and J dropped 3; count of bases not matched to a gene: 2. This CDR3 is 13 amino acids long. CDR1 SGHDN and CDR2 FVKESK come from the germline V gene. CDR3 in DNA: TGTGCCAGCAGCCACCGACAGGGCTACGAGCAGTACTTC. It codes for CASSHRQGYEQYF.

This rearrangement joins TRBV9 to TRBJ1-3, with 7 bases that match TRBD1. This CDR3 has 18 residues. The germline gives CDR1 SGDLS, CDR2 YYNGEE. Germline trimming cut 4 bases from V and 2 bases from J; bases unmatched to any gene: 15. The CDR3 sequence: CASSPRPPTGSTGNTIYF. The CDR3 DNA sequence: TGTGCCAGCAGCCCGAGGCCCCCGACAGGGAGCACTGGAAACACCATATATTTT. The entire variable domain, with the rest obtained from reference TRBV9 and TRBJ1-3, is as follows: DSGVTQTPKHLITATGQRVTLRCSPRSGDLSVYWYQQSLDQGLQFLIQYYNGEERAKGNILERFSAQQFPDLHSELNLSSLELGDSALYFCASSPRPPTGSTGNTIYFGEGSWLTVV.

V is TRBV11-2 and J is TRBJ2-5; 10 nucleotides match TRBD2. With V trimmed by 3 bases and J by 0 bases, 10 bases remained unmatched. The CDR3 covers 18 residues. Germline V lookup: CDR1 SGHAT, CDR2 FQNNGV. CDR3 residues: CASSFRAGGWGDQETQYF. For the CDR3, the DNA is TGTGCCAGCAGCTTTAGAGCGGGAGGGTGGGGGGACCAAGAGACCCAGTACTTC. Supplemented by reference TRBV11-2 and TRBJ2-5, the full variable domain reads EAGVAQSPRYKIIEKRQSVAFWCNPISGHATLYWYQQILGQGPKLLIQFQNNGVVDDSQLPKDRFSAERLKGVDSTLKIQPAKLEDSAVYLCASSFRAGGWGDQETQYFGPGTRLLVL.

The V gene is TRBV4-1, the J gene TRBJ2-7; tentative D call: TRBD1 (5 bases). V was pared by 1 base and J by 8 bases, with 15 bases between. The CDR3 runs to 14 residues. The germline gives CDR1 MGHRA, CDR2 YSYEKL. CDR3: CASSQGIGQGQQYF. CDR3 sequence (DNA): TGCGCCAGCAGCCAAGGAATCGGGCAGGGCCAGCAGTACTTC.

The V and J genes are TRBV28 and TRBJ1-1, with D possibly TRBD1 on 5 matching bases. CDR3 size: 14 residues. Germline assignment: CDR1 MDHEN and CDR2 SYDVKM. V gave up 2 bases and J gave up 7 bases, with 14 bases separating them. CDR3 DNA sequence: TGTGCCAGCAGTTTAGTTGGAAACAGGATTGAAGCTTTCTTT. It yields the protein CASSLVGNRIEAFF.

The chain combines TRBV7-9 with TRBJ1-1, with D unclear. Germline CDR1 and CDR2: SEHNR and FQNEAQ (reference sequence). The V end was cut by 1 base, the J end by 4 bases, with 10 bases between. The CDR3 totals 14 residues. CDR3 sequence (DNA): TGTGCCAGCAGCTTAGTGACCGGGATCACTGAAGCTTTCTTT. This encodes CASSLVTGITEAFF.

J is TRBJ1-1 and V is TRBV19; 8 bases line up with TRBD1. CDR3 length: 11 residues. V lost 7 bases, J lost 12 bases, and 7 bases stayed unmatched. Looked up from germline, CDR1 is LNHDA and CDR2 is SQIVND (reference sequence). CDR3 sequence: CASTDRGPSFF. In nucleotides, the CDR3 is TGTGCCAGTACCGACAGGGGTCCGTCTTTCTTT. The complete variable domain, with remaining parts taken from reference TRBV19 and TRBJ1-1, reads DGGITQSPKYLFRKEGQNVTLSCEQNLNHDAMYWYRQDPGQGLRLIYYSQIVNDFQKGDIAEGYSVSREKKESFPLTVTSAQKNPTAFYLCASTDRGPSFFGQGTRLTVV.

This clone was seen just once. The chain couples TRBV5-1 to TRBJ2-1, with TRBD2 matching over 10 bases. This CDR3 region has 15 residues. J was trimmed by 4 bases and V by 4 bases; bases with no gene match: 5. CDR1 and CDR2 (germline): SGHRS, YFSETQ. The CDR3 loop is CASSLAGVEYNEQFF. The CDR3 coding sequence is TGCGCCAGCAGCCTAGCGGGAGTCGAATACAATGAGCAGTTCTTC.

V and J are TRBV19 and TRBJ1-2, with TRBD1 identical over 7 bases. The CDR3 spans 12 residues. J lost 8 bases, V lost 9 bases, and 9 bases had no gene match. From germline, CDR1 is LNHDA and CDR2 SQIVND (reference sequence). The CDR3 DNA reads TGTGCCAGCACATCTCAGGGGGAAGGCTACACCTTC. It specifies CASTSQGEGYTF.

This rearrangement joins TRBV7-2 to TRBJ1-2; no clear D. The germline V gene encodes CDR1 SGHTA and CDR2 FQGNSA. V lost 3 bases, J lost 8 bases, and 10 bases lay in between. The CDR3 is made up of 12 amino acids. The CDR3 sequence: CASSFWALGYTF. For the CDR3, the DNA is TGTGCCAGCAGCTTTTGGGCTCTGGGCTACACCTTC. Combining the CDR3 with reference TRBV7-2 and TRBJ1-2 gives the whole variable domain GAGVSQSPSNKVTEKGKDVELRCDPISGHTALYWYRQSLGQGLEFLIYFQGNSAPDKSGLPSDRFSAERTGGSVSTLTIQRTQQEDSAVYLCASSFWALGYTFGSGTRLTVV.

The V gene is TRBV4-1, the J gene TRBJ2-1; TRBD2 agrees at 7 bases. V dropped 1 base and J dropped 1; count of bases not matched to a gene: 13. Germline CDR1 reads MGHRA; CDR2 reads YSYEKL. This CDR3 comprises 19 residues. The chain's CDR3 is CASSQVSILTSHSYNEQFF. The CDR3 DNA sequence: TGCGCCAGCAGCCAAGTGAGTATTCTGACTAGCCATTCCTACAATGAGCAGTTCTTC.

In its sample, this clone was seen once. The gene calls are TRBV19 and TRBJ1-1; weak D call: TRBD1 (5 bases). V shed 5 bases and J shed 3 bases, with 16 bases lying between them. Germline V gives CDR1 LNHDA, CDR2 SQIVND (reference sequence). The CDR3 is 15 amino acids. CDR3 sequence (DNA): TGTGCCAGTAGTCGACGAAGGGGTTTAGACACTGAAGCTTTCTTT. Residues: CASSRRRGLDTEAFF. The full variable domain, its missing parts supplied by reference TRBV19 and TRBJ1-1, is DGGITQSPKYLFRKEGQNVTLSCEQNLNHDAMYWYRQDPGQGLRLIYYSQIVNDFQKGDIAEGYSVSREKKESFPLTVTSAQKNPTAFYLCASSRRRGLDTEAFFGQGTRLTVV.

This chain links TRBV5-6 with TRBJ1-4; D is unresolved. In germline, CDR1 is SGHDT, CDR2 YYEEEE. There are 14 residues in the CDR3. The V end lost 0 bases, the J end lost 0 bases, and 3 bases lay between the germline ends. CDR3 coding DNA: TGTGCCAGCAGCTTGGGCGCAACTAATGAAAAACTGTTTTTT. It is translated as CASSLGATNEKLFF.

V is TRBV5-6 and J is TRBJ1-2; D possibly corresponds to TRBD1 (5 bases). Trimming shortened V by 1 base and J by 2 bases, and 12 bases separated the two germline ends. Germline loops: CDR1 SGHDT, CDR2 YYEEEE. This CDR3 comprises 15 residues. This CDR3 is CASSLRRGLNYGYTF. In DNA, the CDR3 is TGTGCCAGCAGCTTGCGAAGGGGTTTAAACTATGGCTACACCTTC. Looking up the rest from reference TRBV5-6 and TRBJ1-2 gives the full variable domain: DAGVTQSPTHLIKTRGQQVTLRCSPKSGHDTVSWYQQALGQGPQFIFQYYEEEERQRGNFPDRFSGHQFPNYSSELNVNALLLGDSALYLCASSLRRGLNYGYTFGSGTRLTVV.